This T cell receptor beta chain was sequenced for a study of blood T cell repertoires in COVID-19. In the study overall: Acute and convalescent COVID-19 samples came from the United States, Italy and Spain.

The CDR3 consists of 14 residues. Trimming cost V 6 bases and J 8 bases, with 14 bases left between them. The germline V gene encodes CDR1 LGHDT and CDR2 YNNKEL (reference sequence). Clones were sequenced by immunoSEQ multiplex PCR, and TCRdb holds only the in-frame ones, with some missing. Counted here are tens of thousands of clones, around 76% occurring once; the ten biggest clones make up around 20%. This receptor was identified in a man over 45 with active or convalescent COVID-19. Sequenced: peripheral blood. The V gene is TRBV3-1 (or the pseudogene TRBV3-2), the J gene TRBJ1-6; maybe TRBD1 (5 bases). The CDR3 protein is CASSQQDTDSPLHF. CDR3 DNA sequence: TGTGCCAGCAGTCAGCAGGACACGGATTCACCCCTCCACTTT.